The source of this T cell receptor beta chain is a study of T cell changes during pregnancy in multiple sclerosis. There are 22 residues in the CDR3. The germline V gene has CDR1 SGDLS and CDR2 YYNGEE. V lost 9 bases and J 0 bases, leaving 37 bases between the germline ends. Sequenced by immunoSEQ multiplex PCR; TCRdb stores in-frame clones only, minus some. The sample records around 35,000 clones, roughly 88% being singletons. The specimen was CD8+ T cells from peripheral blood mononuclear cells, collected after pregnancy. This clonotype was obtained from a female donor with multiple sclerosis, enrolled in a pregnancy study. J is TRBJ1-3 and V is TRBV9, with D hard to call. DNA for the CDR3: TGTGCCAACCATTCGTTAGTGGGTCTAGCTAACGCCGCGCCGAGCTCTGGAAACACCATATATTTT. This codes for CANHSLVGLANAAPSSGNTIYF.